Given below is one T cell receptor beta chain in context. Its antigen is undetermined. The assay was immunoSEQ multiplex PCR, and TCRdb's table has in-frame clones only and misses some. The sample shows tens of thousands of clones, 70% to 80% of them seen only once. CDR1 and CDR2 (germline): SSHAT, FNYEAQ (reference sequence). V lost 7 bases and J lost 2, with 17 bases in between. CDR3 length: 15 residues. The record originates from a study of CD4 T cells in relation to SARS-CoV-2 and coronaviruses. The wider study: No peptide or an HIV-1 Nef peptide pool served as negative control.

Unexposed donor CD4+ T cells date from 2011-2018, before the COVID-19 pandemic. The cells were cultured for around ten days before CD4+ T cells were isolated. Testing used SARS-CoV-2 S/N and four cold-coronavirus spikes on unexposed-donor CD4+ T cells, cells permitting. The sample comprised CD4+ T cells from PBMCs, cultured in vitro. This clonotype was obtained from a human donor in good health. The chain combines TRBV7-7 with TRBJ2-5, with a possible D match to TRBD2 (6 bases). CDR3 region: CASTLVGSGQETQYF. In nucleotides, the CDR3 is TGTGCCAGCACCCTGGTGGGTAGCGGACAAGAGACCCAGTACTTC.